The rows below give T cell receptor beta chains drawn from one sample of a study of human T cells and chemical hapten exposure. TCRdb passed the RACE reads through MiXCR, listing each CDR3 protein once. Among fewer than 100,000 distinct CDR3 sequences listed, roughly 10% were seen once. The source was whole blood, collected in connection with sensitization to the hapten diphenylcyclopropenone (DPC). The receptors were gathered from an older woman with alopecia areata. Some clones in this sample may be carry-over from other donors' samples. Both conserved end residues are part of each CDR3. The order of the fields is D gene, clone size, J gene, V gene, CDR3 DNA, CDR3 protein. D genes are given only for firm matches. Some rows mark clone size as missing; the rest say once, few, many or name a class of expanded clone.

>NA|few|TRBJ2-3|TRBV27
TGTGCCAGCATCCCCACTTCAGTGGGGGGAAACCCGGCAGATACGCAGTATTTT
CASIPTSVGGNPADTQYF
>TRBD1|few|TRBJ1-1|TRBV9
TGTGCCAGCAGCGGGCGACAGGGGAGAGAGACTGAAGCTTTCTTT
CASSGRQGRETEAFF
>NA|NA|TRBJ1-6|TRBV23-1
TGCGCCAGCAGTCCCTTGAATAGGGGCTATAATTCACCCCTCCACTTT
CASSPLNRGYNSPLHF
>NA|many|TRBJ1-2|TRBV11-2
TGTGCCAGCAGCTCCACGGGGGTAGACTATGGCTACACCTTC
CASSSTGVDYGYTF
>NA|few|TRBJ2-5|TRBV1
TGCACCAGCAGTCGCATATCGGGGCGGGGGGACTCTCAAGAGACCCAGTACTTC
CTSSRISGRGDSQETQYF
>NA|many|TRBJ2-2|TRBV11-2
TGTGCCAGCAGCTTTGAGTCCGGGGAGCTGTTTTTT
CASSFESGELFF
>TRBD2|NA|TRBJ2-2|TRBV12-3/TRBV12-4
TGTGCCAGCAGCCGGGGGGTAGGGGAGCTGTTTTTT
CASSRGVGELFF
>TRBD1|many|TRBJ1-1|TRBV4-1
TGCGCCAGCAGCCGCCTTGTCATGAACAGGGGGATGAACACTGAAGCTTTCTTT
CASSRLVMNRGMNTEAFF
>NA|NA|TRBJ1-6|TRBV27
TGTGCCAGCAGTCCCCCACCGTACCTTGAAGATTCACCCCTCCACTTT
CASSPPPYLEDSPLHF
>NA|NA|TRBJ1-2|TRBV9
TGTGCCAGCAGCGAGGGGACCAGCCGGAACTATGGCTACACCTTC
CASSEGTSRNYGYTF
>TRBD2|many|TRBJ2-3|TRBV6-2/TRBV6-3
TGTGCCAGCAGCCACCACTGGAGCGGGGGGATGACAGATACGCAGTATTTT
CASSHHWSGGMTDTQYF
>TRBD2|many|TRBJ2-5|TRBV20-1
TGCAGTGCCAGAGCGGGGGGGCCTGAGACCCAGTACTTC
CSARAGGPETQYF
>TRBD2|many|TRBJ2-1|TRBV29-1
TGCAGCGTTGAAGGTTCGGGTCTGAGCGGGGGGTACAATGAGCAGTTCTTC
CSVEGSGLSGGYNEQFF
>NA|many|TRBJ2-7|TRBV7-6
TGTGCCAGCAGCTTAACAGGGATCTCCTACGAGCAGTACTTC
CASSLTGISYEQYF
>TRBD1|many|TRBJ2-1|TRBV19
TGTGCCAGTAGTATCCGGGACAGTTGGGGCTATGAGCAGTTCTTC
CASSIRDSWGYEQFF
>TRBD2|few|TRBJ2-3|TRBV3-1
TGTGCCAGCAGCCCCGGGGTGTCTAGCGGGGGGCCCGGAGATACGCAGTATTTT
CASSPGVSSGGPGDTQYF
>TRBD2|few|TRBJ2-3|TRBV7-2
TGTGCCAGCAGATCTACTAGCGGGGGGTCAGATACGCAGTATTTT
CASRSTSGGSDTQYF
>TRBD1|few|TRBJ2-7|TRBV2
TGTGCCAGCACCAAGGGACAGGGCTCCTACGAGCAGTACTTC
CASTKGQGSYEQYF
>NA|many|TRBJ2-1|TRBV18
TGTGCCAGCTCACCGATAGGCCGAGCCAATGAGCAGTTCTTC
CASSPIGRANEQFF
>NA|NA|TRBJ2-5|TRBV11-2
TGTGCCAGCAGCTTAGATGGGGCTGGTTGGGAGACCCAGTACTTC
CASSLDGAGWETQYF
>NA|many|TRBJ2-1|TRBV7-9
TGTGCCAGCAGCCAGCTTCTGAAAGGGGAAGGCGATGAGCAGTTCTTC
CASSQLLKGEGDEQFF
>NA|NA|TRBJ2-3|TRBV3-1
TGTGCCAGCAGCCAACCCGTGGGTGCAGATACGCAGTATTTT
CASSQPVGADTQYF
>TRBD2|NA|TRBJ2-3|TRBV6-5
TGTGCCAGCAGTAAGGAGCTAGCGGGGAGCACAGATACGCAGTATTTT
CASSKELAGSTDTQYF
>NA|many|TRBJ1-3|TRBV7-9
TGTGCCAGCAGCTTGGGGGCCCGGGCCGGAAACACCATATATTTT
CASSLGARAGNTIYF
>NA|many|TRBJ1-5|TRBV21-1
TGTGCCAGCAGCGACAATCCTTTCCCTTGGAATCAGCCCCAGCATTTT
CASSDNPFPWNQPQHF
>NA|NA|TRBJ1-1|TRBV20-1
TGCAGTGTGTACCGCACTGGCACTGAAGCTTTCTTT
CSVYRTGTEAFF
>NA|NA|TRBJ1-2|TRBV12-3/TRBV12-4
TGTGCCAGCAGTTTGCAGGAGAACTATGGCTACACCTTC
CASSLQENYGYTF
>TRBD2|many|TRBJ2-3|TRBV6-1
TGTGCCAGCAGTGAAAGGCGCGGGGGGGCTAGCACAGATACGCAGTATTTT
CASSERRGGASTDTQYF
>TRBD1|NA|TRBJ1-2|TRBV4-1
TGCGCCAGCAGCCAAGATCTATACAGGGGAAGAACTAAATATGGCTACACCTTC
CASSQDLYRGRTKYGYTF
>NA|few|TRBJ1-2|TRBV20-1
TGCAGTGCCAAAGGACCAACAGGCGCGGACTATGGCTACACCTTC
CSAKGPTGADYGYTF
>NA|NA|TRBJ2-3|TRBV20-1
TGCAGTGCCTCGGATCTAGATACGCAGTATTTT
CSASDLDTQYF
>TRBD1|few|TRBJ2-5|TRBV10-3
TGTGCCATCAGTGCCGTGGGACAGGGGGGAGAGACCCAGTACTTC
CAISAVGQGGETQYF
>NA|NA|TRBJ1-2|TRBV3-1
TGTGCCAGCAGCCAAGTAACAGGGAATTGGGGCGACTATGGCTACACCTTC
CASSQVTGNWGDYGYTF
>NA|many|TRBJ2-1|TRBV4-2
TGTGCCAGCAGCCCCGGAGGCCGTGAGCAGTTCTTC
CASSPGGREQFF
>NA|many|TRBJ2-7|TRBV7-3
TGTGCCAGCAGCCCAGGACAGAATACCTACGAGCAGTACTTC
CASSPGQNTYEQYF
>NA|few|TRBJ1-6|TRBV5-1
TGCGCCAGCAGCCCCACCGGGCTGTCTTATAATTCACCCCTCCACTTT
CASSPTGLSYNSPLHF
>NA|few|TRBJ2-2|TRBV7-8
TGTGCCAGCAGCCTACCAGCGGACAGTTTTAACACCGGGGAGCTGTTTTTT
CASSLPADSFNTGELFF
>NA|many|TRBJ1-5|TRBV3-1
TGTGCCAGCAGCCAAGAATCCAGGGGAGATGTTCAGCCCCAGCATTTT
CASSQESRGDVQPQHF
>NA|NA|TRBJ2-1|TRBV20-1
TGCAGTGCTAGGGGTCCGATTCCGGGTGAGCAGTTCTTC
CSARGPIPGEQFF
>TRBD2|NA|TRBJ2-1|TRBV29-1
TGCAGCGCTTCAGCAGCGGGGGGTCCCTACAATGAGCAGTTCTTC
CSASAAGGPYNEQFF
>NA|few|TRBJ2-1|TRBV7-3
TGTGCCAGCAGCTTAGGGGCGGAGGCCTACAATGAGCAGTTCTTC
CASSLGAEAYNEQFF
>NA|NA|TRBJ2-6|TRBV3-1
TGTGCCAGCAGCCAGATAGGAGCCTCTGGGGCCAACGTCCTGACTTTC
CASSQIGASGANVLTF
>TRBD1|NA|TRBJ1-1|TRBV3-1
TGTGCCAGCAGCCCGCGGGACAGGGGAAATGAAGCTTTCTTT
CASSPRDRGNEAFF
>NA|many|TRBJ2-7|TRBV4-1
TGCGCCAGCAGCCAAGAAAGTAGGGCGGGGAAACCCTACGAGCAGTACTTC
CASSQESRAGKPYEQYF
>TRBD1|many|TRBJ1-1|TRBV7-8
TGTGCCAGCAGCCTGAGGGACAGGGCGTACACTGAAGCTTTCTTT
CASSLRDRAYTEAFF
>NA|NA|TRBJ1-1|TRBV5-5
TGTGCCAGCAGCTCACAGGGAACTGAAGCTTTCTTT
CASSSQGTEAFF
>TRBD1|many|TRBJ2-7|TRBV2
TGTGCCAGCTACCGCGAACCACAGGGGGCAGGCCACGAGCAGTACTTC
CASYREPQGAGHEQYF
>NA|many|TRBJ1-3|TRBV7-3
TGTGCCAGCAGCTTAAGCGGGACCTCCTTCTCTGGAAACACCATATATTTT
CASSLSGTSFSGNTIYF
>NA|few|TRBJ2-1|TRBV4-2
TGTGCCAGCAGCCAGGCAGAAGGACTTAATGAGCAGTTCTTC
CASSQAEGLNEQFF
>NA|NA|TRBJ1-1|TRBV7-2
TGTGCCAGCAGCTTACAGGGATGGAACACTGAAGCTTTCTTT
CASSLQGWNTEAFF